This is a list of T cell receptor beta chains from one sample in a study of cytomegalovirus exposure and HLA in healthy donors. Produced via immunoSEQ multiplex PCR; TCRdb's table is partial and in-frame only. The table lists 150,000 to 200,000 clones, roughly 65% of them singletons. The sample taken for sequencing was PBMCs. Receptor source: a man between 18 and 35 years old in good health and CMV-seropositive. Each CDR3 is given with its conserved first and last residue. The D gene is left open where the match is weak. Not all rows give a size; the values are once, few, many and, for expanded clones, a class.

d_gene	v_gene	j_gene	abundance	CDR3nt	CDR3aa
TRBD1	TRBV29-1	TRBJ2-1	once	TGCAGCGTTGAAGCAGACAGGGACAATGAGCAGTTCTTC	CSVEADRDNEQFF
TRBD1	TRBV6-1	TRBJ1-4	NA	TGTGCCAGCAGGGGTCGTGGACAGGTTGGTGAAAAACTGTTTTTT	CASRGRGQVGEKLFF
TRBD1	TRBV19	TRBJ1-4	NA	TGTGCCAGTAGGAAGGACAGGGATGAAAAACTGTTTTTT	CASRKDRDEKLFF
NA	TRBV11-3	TRBJ2-3	NA	TGTGCCAGCAGCCCAGGCAGGGCATCGGATACGCAGTATTTT	CASSPGRASDTQYF
TRBD1	TRBV6-1	TRBJ1-5	NA	TGTGCCAGCGTGGTCCTAGGGGGCGGTCAGCCCCAGCATTTT	CASVVLGGGQPQHF
TRBD1	TRBV7-2	TRBJ2-3	NA	TGTGCCAGCGGACCCACAACCCCGGGACAGGGAGATACGCAGTATTTT	CASGPTTPGQGDTQYF
NA	TRBV2	TRBJ1-1	NA	TGTGCCAGCAACCCCGCGTGGGGGGGCAACACTGAAGCTTTCTTT	CASNPAWGGNTEAFF
TRBD1	TRBV7-2	TRBJ1-2	NA	TGTGCCAGCAGCTTAGTTGTCGGGCCAGGGGGGAATGGCTACACCTTC	CASSLVVGPGGNGYTF
NA	TRBV6-1	TRBJ1-1	NA	TGTGCCAGCAGACGTGAAGGGGGAATGGGAATTGAAGCTTTCTTT	CASRREGGMGIEAFF
TRBD2	TRBV7-2	TRBJ2-1	NA	TGTGCCAGCAGCCCCCCAACTAGCGGGGGGGCCTTGGATGAGCAGTTCTTC	CASSPPTSGGALDEQFF
NA	TRBV2	TRBJ2-1	NA	TGTACCAGCAGAGCGTGGAATGAGCAGTTCTTC	CTSRAWNEQFF
NA	TRBV6-5	TRBJ2-3	few	TGTGCCAGCAGTTACGGGGGGAGCACAGATACGCAGTATTTT	CASSYGGSTDTQYF
NA	TRBV5-1	TRBJ2-5	few	TGCGCCAGCAGCTTGGGTGCGAATCGGGAGACCCAGTACTTC	CASSLGANRETQYF
NA	TRBV5-1	TRBJ1-5	few	TGCGCCAGCAGCTTGACTGGAAGGGAGGATAATCAGCCCCAGCATTTT	CASSLTGREDNQPQHF
TRBD1	TRBV29-1	TRBJ1-1	NA	TGCAGCGTTGGAGGTGGGACAGCGAACACTGAAGCTTTCTTT	CSVGGGTANTEAFF
TRBD1	TRBV11-2	TRBJ2-2	NA	TGTGCCAGCAGCCGGAGGACAGGGGGCATCACCGGGGAGCTGTTTTTT	CASSRRTGGITGELFF
TRBD1	TRBV7-2	TRBJ1-1	NA	TGTGCCAGCAGCCCTAGCGGGGGACAGTCCGTCGCTGAAGCTTTCTTT	CASSPSGGQSVAEAFF
NA	TRBV7-2	TRBJ2-3	NA	TGTGCCAGCAGCCCCCATGGGCCTACTAGCACAGATACGCAGTATTTT	CASSPHGPTSTDTQYF
NA	TRBV11-3	TRBJ1-2	NA	TGTGCCAGCAGTGTCCGATGGGGCGCGGACTATGGCTACACCTTC	CASSVRWGADYGYTF
TRBD1	TRBV4-1	TRBJ2-1	NA	TGCGCCAGCAGCCAAGAGATCCAGGGGGCGTGGGATGAGCAGTTCTTC	CASSQEIQGAWDEQFF
NA	TRBV2	TRBJ1-2	NA	TGTGCCAGCAGGACAAGTGGGAGATCCTATGGCTACACCTTC	CASRTSGRSYGYTF
NA	TRBV29-1	TRBJ2-2	few	TGCAGCGTTGCGACTAATCAAGCTGGGGAGCTGTTTTTT	CSVATNQAGELFF
TRBD2	TRBV9	TRBJ2-3	NA	TGTGCCAGCAGCCCGGACGGACTAGTTCGCGCCACAGATACGCAGTATTTT	CASSPDGLVRATDTQYF
TRBD1	TRBV6-1	TRBJ1-1	NA	TGTGCCAGCAGTGAAGGGACAGGGTACATGAACACTGAAGCTTTCTTT	CASSEGTGYMNTEAFF
TRBD2	TRBV30	TRBJ2-5	NA	TGTGCCTGGAGTACCGGGACTAGCGGGGGGCCGAGGGAGACCCAGTACTTC	CAWSTGTSGGPRETQYF
TRBD1	TRBV7-2	TRBJ1-1	NA	TGTGCCAGCAGCTTTGGACAGGGAGTAAACACTGAAGCTTTCTTT	CASSFGQGVNTEAFF
NA	TRBV5-4	TRBJ2-3	once	TGTGCCAGCAGCGTCGGGGGGCTGCCCCATCTTTCTAGCACAGATACGCAGTATTTT	CASSVGGLPHLSSTDTQYF
TRBD2	TRBV28	TRBJ2-1	NA	TGTGCCAGCAGCACCTATACCGGGACTAGCGTACGCTACAATGAGCAGTTCTTC	CASSTYTGTSVRYNEQFF
TRBD1	TRBV28	TRBJ1-1	NA	TGTGCCAGCAGTCCGTGGACAGGTGTGAACACTGAAGCTTTCTTT	CASSPWTGVNTEAFF
NA	TRBV19	TRBJ1-2	NA	TGTGCCAGTAGTGCTGCGGCCTATGGCTACACCTTC	CASSAAAYGYTF
NA	TRBV5-4	TRBJ1-1	NA	TGTGCCAGCAGCTTGGCTGGCAGGGAGGCTGAAGCTTTCTTT	CASSLAGREAEAFF
NA	TRBV5-4	TRBJ1-1	NA	TGCGCCAGCAGTTCTTCCGGGGGGACAAACACTGAAGCTTTCTTT	CASSSSGGTNTEAFF
NA	TRBV15	TRBJ1-1	NA	TGTGCCACCAGCCGCGTAAGGGGCCCGAACACTGAAGCTTTCTTT	CATSRVRGPNTEAFF
TRBD1	TRBV5-1	TRBJ1-5	NA	TGCGCCAGCAGTCAGGGACAGGGTGTCAATCAGCCCCAGCATTTT	CASSQGQGVNQPQHF
NA	TRBV27	TRBJ1-1	NA	TGTGCCAGCAGTTTAGGAGGGGTCACGAACACTGAAGCTTTCTTT	CASSLGGVTNTEAFF
NA	TRBV7-9	TRBJ1-2	NA	TGTGCCAGCAGCTTAGCAGATAAGGAGTGGGACTATGGCTACACCTTC	CASSLADKEWDYGYTF
TRBD1	TRBV25-1	TRBJ2-5	NA	TGTGCCAGCAGTCCCACCCGGACAGGATCGTCGGAGACCCAGTACTTC	CASSPTRTGSSETQYF
TRBD2	TRBV29-1	TRBJ2-5	NA	TGCAGCGTTGAGGGACTAGCGGGGGGGATGGAGACCCAGTACTTC	CSVEGLAGGMETQYF
NA	TRBV5-1	TRBJ1-1	NA	TGCGCCAGCCAGGGGAACCAGAACACTGAAGCTTTCTTT	CASQGNQNTEAFF
TRBD1	TRBV9	TRBJ1-2	NA	TGTGCCAGCAGCCCCCGGACAGGTGAGGAGTACTATGGCTACACCTTC	CASSPRTGEEYYGYTF
NA	TRBV7-6	TRBJ1-5	once	TGTGCCAGCAGCTTAGGTCAGACTAGCGGTCAGCCCCAGCATTTT	CASSLGQTSGQPQHF
NA	TRBV7-9	TRBJ2-2	NA	TGTGCCAGCAACCACGACGGACTCGCGAACACCGGGGAGCTGTTTTTT	CASNHDGLANTGELFF
TRBD1	TRBV5-5	TRBJ1-1	few	TGTGCCAGCAGCCGGACAGGAAGTTTGAACACTGAAGCTTTCTTT	CASSRTGSLNTEAFF
NA	TRBV11-2	TRBJ2-4	few	TGTGCCAGCAGCCCTGGGCGGGGAAGAGAAAACATTCAGTACTTC	CASSPGRGRENIQYF
TRBD2	TRBV14	TRBJ2-3	NA	TGTGCCAGCAGCCTCCGGAGAACTAGCGCGAGCACAGATACGCAGTATTTT	CASSLRRTSASTDTQYF
NA	TRBV28	TRBJ2-2	NA	TGTGCCAGCAGAGATCTTCAGGGGGGCCGGGTCGGGGAGCTGTTTTTT	CASRDLQGGRVGELFF
NA	TRBV30	TRBJ1-4	NA	TGTGCCTCCACGGAAGACATCTATAATGAAAAACTGTTTTTT	CASTEDIYNEKLFF
TRBD1	TRBV6-6	TRBJ2-5	NA	TGTGCCAGCAGCGAATCCGGGACAGAAGAGACCCAGTACTTC	CASSESGTEETQYF
TRBD1	TRBV19	TRBJ1-1	few	TGTGCCAGTAGCCCCGGACAGGGGAACACTGAAGCTTTCTTT	CASSPGQGNTEAFF
TRBD2	TRBV11-3	TRBJ2-1	NA	TGTGCCAGCAGTCTAGCGGGGGCGTCCTACAATGAGCAGTTCTTC	CASSLAGASYNEQFF